This paragraph covers one T cell receptor beta chain sequence. What it binds is unknown. The data are from a study of Ad26.COV2.S vaccination and SARS-CoV-2 variants. Overall study results and limits: Following vaccination, spike-specific CD8+ and CD4+ T cell responses reportedly exhibited substantial breadth. Vaccine recipients showed a spike-specific TCR breadth that was higher than in placebo recipients.

The length of the CDR3 is 14 residues. CDR1 and CDR2 (germline): SGHTA, FQGNSA. V lost 6 bases, J lost 6 bases, and 18 bases lay in between. Measured with immunoSEQ multiplex PCR; TCRdb has only the in-frame clones, and not every one. The sample yields more than 300,000 clones, around 83% seen once. As to treatment: some 19 received Ad26.COV2.S at low or high dose, single or two shots; roughly five received placebo; per-sample allocation not given. Sampling took place 63 days after the first vaccine or placebo injection. The specimen comprised peripheral blood, sampled in a trial of Ad26.COV2.S vaccine versus placebo. This sequence originates from a person aged 18 to 59 who received the Ad26.COV2.S COVID-19 vaccine or a placebo. This chain connects TRBV7-2 to TRBJ2-7, with D tentatively TRBD1 (5 bases). CDR3 residues: CASRTTGITSEQYF. The CDR3 region has the DNA TGTGCCAGCAGGACCACAGGAATTACTTCCGAGCAGTACTTC.